The 20 T cell receptor beta chains below come from one sample, sequenced in a study of blood T cell repertoires in COVID-19. TCRdb keeps only in-frame clones here, not all; method: immunoSEQ multiplex PCR. The sample contains roughly 16,000 clones, roughly three quarters of which appear only once. The sequencing sample was made of peripheral blood. These receptors all come from a man in his 60s with acute or convalescent COVID-19.

The gene calls are TRBV9 and TRBJ1-4, with a possible D match to TRBD1 (5 bases). This CDR3 region has 13 residues. Germline values: CDR1 SGDLS, CDR2 YYNGEE. V was shortened by 1 base and J by 8 bases, with 9 bases between the two germline ends. CDR3 residues: CASSVRGEEKLFF. The DNA for the CDR3 is TGTGCCAGCAGCGTAAGGGGCGAAGAAAAACTGTTTTTT.

This clone was found once. The rearrangement joins TRBV29-1 to TRBJ1-1; D is possibly TRBD1 (5 bases). The CDR3 length is 17 residues. The germline gives CDR1 SQVTM, CDR2 ANQGSEA. Trimming took 6 bases from V and 3 from J, leaving 26 bases between them. In nucleotides, the CDR3 is TGCAGCGTAACAGGTTCGGGTACCGCGGGGTGGGACACTGAAGCTTTCTTT. Protein: CSVTGSGTAGWDTEAFF.

The V call is TRBV28, the J call TRBJ2-1; 9 nucleotides match TRBD2. This CDR3 is 16 amino acids long. J gave up 3 bases and V 7 bases, and 10 bases lay outside the gene matches. Germline loops: CDR1 MDHEN, CDR2 SYDVKM. The DNA for the CDR3 is TGTGCCAGCATGGGGCGCGGGGGGGGATTCTACAATGAGCAGTTCTTC. Residues: CASMGRGGGFYNEQFF.

The chain uses TRBV6-2 or TRBV6-3 and TRBJ1-2; perhaps TRBD1 as D (6 bases). This CDR3 contains 16 residues. The germline V and J ends were trimmed by 0 bases and 2 bases, with 13 bases remaining between them. Germline assignment: CDR1 MNHEY and CDR2 SVGEGT. The CDR3: CASSYSLRGANYGYTF. The CDR3 DNA reads as TGTGCCAGCAGTTACTCCCTTCGGGGGGCCAACTATGGCTACACCTTC.

V gene TRBV27 combines with J gene TRBJ2-7; TRBD1 might be the D (5 bases). Germline V gene lookup returns CDR1 MNHEY and CDR2 SMNVEV (reference sequence). V lost 2 bases and J lost 6, with 17 bases in between. The CDR3 is made up of 15 amino acids. The CDR3 DNA sequence: TGTGCCAGCAGTTTAGGGTGGCAGGGAACGCGCGAGCAGTACTTC. This encodes CASSLGWQGTREQYF.

This clone was counted only a few times. The rearrangement links TRBV7-9 to TRBJ2-5, with 7 nucleotides matching TRBD1. The CDR3 contains 15 residues. The V and J ends lost 4 bases and 7 bases, in that order; junction bases with no gene match: 12. Germline CDR1 and CDR2: SEHNR and FQNEAQ (reference sequence). Here the CDR3 reads CASSWGDRAKGTQYF. The CDR3 region has the DNA TGTGCCAGCAGCTGGGGAGACAGGGCCAAGGGGACCCAGTACTTC. Combining the CDR3 with reference TRBV7-9 and TRBJ2-5 gives the whole variable domain DTGVSQNPRHKITKRGQNVTFRCDPISEHNRLYWYRQTLGQGPEFLTYFQNEAQLEKSRLLSDRFSAERPKGSFSTLEIQRTEQGDSAMYLCASSWGDRAKGTQYFGPGTRLLVL.

V gene TRBV7-9 combines with J gene TRBJ2-3; TRBD2 might be the D (7 bases). CDR1 and CDR2 from the germline V gene are SEHNR and FQNEAQ (reference sequence). Trimming removed 7 bases from V and 6 bases from J, with 20 bases in between. CDR3 length: 15 residues. The DNA of the CDR3 is TGTGCCAGCAAAGCGTATGGGGGGGCAGAGGATACGCAGTATTTT. This encodes CASKAYGGAEDTQYF.

The chain has TRBV6-1 and TRBJ1-2, with 12 bases identical to TRBD1. This CDR3 spans 17 amino acids. The V gene's germline CDR1 is MNHNS and CDR2 SASEGT. Trimming at V came to 2 bases and at J to 4 bases, leaving 8 bases not matched to a gene. DNA for the CDR3: TGTGCCAGCAGTGAATTGGGACAGGGGGCCGGAACCTATGGCTACACCTTC. Its translation: CASSELGQGAGTYGYTF.

CDR3 loop: CASSPTNGTNNEQFF. CDR3 sequence (DNA): TGCGCCAGCAGCCCGACTAACGGGACAAACAATGAGCAGTTCTTC. V gene TRBV5-1 combines with J gene TRBJ2-1, with D perhaps matching TRBD1 (6 bases). Per germline, CDR1 SGHRS and CDR2 YFSETQ. Trimming left V 4 bases short and J 5 bases short, with 16 bases between. CDR3 length equals 15 residues.

This clone was found a few times. The chain carries TRBV18 and TRBJ1-1; 11 positions agree with TRBD1. J gave up 8 bases and V 2 bases, and 4 bases lay outside the gene matches. The V gene's germline CDR1 is KGHSH and CDR2 LQKENI. This CDR3 is built from 14 residues. Written as DNA, the CDR3 is TGTGCCAGCTCACCATCGGGACAGGGGGGGGAAGCTTTCTTT. It codes for CASSPSGQGGEAFF.

The V and J genes are TRBV7-6 and TRBJ2-1; 11 bases match TRBD2. CDR1 and CDR2 from the germline V gene are SGHVS and FNYEAQ. The J segment lost 4 bases and the V segment lost 4 bases, leaving 15 bases of the junction unmatched. The CDR3 loop spans 19 amino acids. The DNA of the CDR3 is TGTGCCAGCAGCTCTGATGGGACTAGCGGAGCTACCCAATACAATGAGCAGTTCTTC. Encoded protein: CASSSDGTSGATQYNEQFF.

J is TRBJ1-1 and V is TRBV15; no clear D gene. Germline CDR1 LNHNV, CDR2 YYDKDF (reference sequence). Trimming took 4 bases from V and 1 from J, leaving 10 bases between them. The CDR3 has 14 residues. For the CDR3, the DNA is TGTGCCACCAGCATATCGGGGAAGAACACTGAAGCTTTCTTT. Translated: CATSISGKNTEAFF.

This chain joins TRBV6-5 and TRBJ1-5; a weak D match, TRBD1 (6 bases). Germline CDR1 is MNHEY and CDR2 is SVGAGI. The CDR3 is made up of 13 amino acids. Trimming cost V 6 bases and J 3 bases, with 9 bases left between them. This CDR3 reads CASRRDINQPQHF. Written as DNA, the CDR3 is TGTGCCAGCAGAAGGGACATCAATCAGCCCCAGCATTTT.

The chain combines TRBV19 with TRBJ2-1; a possible D gene is TRBD2 (6 bases). Trimming stripped 7 bases from V and 5 bases from J, with 15 bases between. CDR1 and CDR2 from the germline V gene are LNHDA and SQIVND (reference sequence). The CDR3 contains 14 residues. The CDR3 loop reads CASTRRGRDNEQFF. The CDR3 DNA sequence: TGTGCCAGTACACGGAGGGGTCGGGACAATGAGCAGTTCTTC.

The chain has TRBV6-5 and TRBJ1-5; unclear D gene. Trimming stripped 2 bases from V and 0 bases from J, with 8 bases between. CDR3 length equals 15 residues. In germline, CDR1 is MNHEY, CDR2 SVGAGI. The CDR3 reads CASSYTRYSNQPQHF. CDR3 nucleotide sequence: TGTGCCAGCAGTTACACACGATATAGCAATCAGCCCCAGCATTTT.

This chain connects TRBV5-1 to TRBJ2-1; perhaps TRBD1 as D (5 bases). The CDR3 is made up of 17 amino acids. Germline V gene data show CDR1 as SGHRS and CDR2 as YFSETQ. Trimming took 2 bases from V and 9 from J, leaving 24 bases between them. The CDR3 nucleotides are TGCGCCAGCAGCTTAGATTTACAGTTGGGGCGGCGAGGTGAGCAGTTCTTC. It is translated as CASSLDLQLGRRGEQFF.

The chain uses TRBV2 and TRBJ1-2; D call uncertain. The germline V and J ends were trimmed by 1 base and 2 bases, with 5 bases remaining between them. The CDR3 covers 13 residues. From germline, CDR1 is SNHLY and CDR2 FYNNEI. The CDR3 here is CASSEGRNYGYTF. CDR3 nucleotide sequence: TGTGCCAGCAGTGAAGGCAGAAACTATGGCTACACCTTC.

The chain combines TRBV7-2 with TRBJ2-2, with D hard to call. The germline gives CDR1 SGHTA, CDR2 FQGNSA. The CDR3 extends over 13 amino acids. Trimming shortened V by 6 bases and J by 4 bases, and 9 bases separated the two germline ends. CDR3 in amino acids: CASRQASTGELFF. The DNA for the CDR3 is TGTGCCAGCAGGCAGGCGAGCACCGGGGAGCTGTTTTTT. Together with reference TRBV7-2 and TRBJ2-2, the CDR3 gives the full variable domain: GAGVSQSPSNKVTEKGKDVELRCDPISGHTALYWYRQSLGQGLEFLIYFQGNSAPDKSGLPSDRFSAERTGGSVSTLTIQRTQQEDSAVYLCASRQASTGELFFGEGSRLTVL.

The chain links TRBV12-2 to TRBJ1-1; the table's TRBD1 call for D was not verified on the DNA. TRBV12-2 is a recognized pseudogene. The CDR3 is 16 amino acids. The CDR3 sequence: CASRLEGITENTEAFF. In DNA, the CDR3 is TGTGCAAGTCGCTTAGAGGGGATTACAGAGAACACTGAAGCTTTCTTT.

The gene calls are TRBV5-1 and TRBJ2-3; D perhaps matches TRBD1 (5 bases). Germline V lookup: CDR1 SGHRS, CDR2 YFSETQ. With 2 bases removed from V and 5 bases from J, the gap between germline ends came to 12 bases. CDR3 length: 14 amino acids. CDR3 sequence: CASSFILQGDTQYF. For the CDR3, the DNA is TGCGCCAGCAGCTTTATATTGCAGGGAGATACGCAGTATTTT.